This TCR beta chain was observed in a study of blood T cell repertoires in COVID-19. As for the study in general: Whether acute or convalescent, the COVID-19 samples came from the United States, Italy and Spain. PBMCs, B-cell-depleted T cells, or T cells provided the cDNA or gDNA that made up the material.

The CDR3 loop spans 13 amino acids. CDR1 and CDR2 from the germline V gene are SGHNT and YYREEE (reference sequence). V was shortened by 1 base and J by 5 bases, with 7 bases between the two germline ends. Comment on this clone: The sample has other DNA sequences that encode this CDR3 too.

Only in-frame clones appear in the TCRdb table, and some are missing; sequencing was by immunoSEQ multiplex PCR. Here the sample spans 110,000 to 150,000 clones, less than 90% being singletons. The specimen sequenced was PBMCs or T cells enriched from blood (not recorded which). The clonotype originates from a middle-aged man with acute COVID-19. The chain has TRBV5-4 and TRBJ2-1; the D gene is possibly TRBD2 (5 bases). The CDR3 bases are TGTGCCAGCAGCTTGAGCGGAGACAATGAGCAGTTCTTC. Translated: CASSLSGDNEQFF. Variable domain in full (rest from reference TRBV5-4 and TRBJ2-1): ETGVTQSPTHLIKTRGQQVTLRCSSQSGHNTVSWYQQALGQGPQFIFQYYREEENGRGNFPPRFSGLQFPNYSSELNVNALELDDSALYLCASSLSGDNEQFFGPGTRLTVL.